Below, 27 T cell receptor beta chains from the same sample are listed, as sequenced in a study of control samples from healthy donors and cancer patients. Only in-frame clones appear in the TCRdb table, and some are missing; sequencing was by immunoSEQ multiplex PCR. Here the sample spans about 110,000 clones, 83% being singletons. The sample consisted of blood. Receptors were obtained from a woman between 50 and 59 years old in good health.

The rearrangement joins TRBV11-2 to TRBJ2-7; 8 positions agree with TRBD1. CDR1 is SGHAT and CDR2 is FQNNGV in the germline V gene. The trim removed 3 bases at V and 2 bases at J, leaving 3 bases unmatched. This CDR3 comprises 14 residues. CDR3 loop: CASSFGTGTYEQYF. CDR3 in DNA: TGTGCCAGCAGCTTTGGGACAGGAACCTACGAGCAGTACTTC.

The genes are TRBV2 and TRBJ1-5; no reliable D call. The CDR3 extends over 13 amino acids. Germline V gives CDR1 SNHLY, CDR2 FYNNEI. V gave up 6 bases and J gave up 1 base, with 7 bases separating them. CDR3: CASRTESNQPQHF. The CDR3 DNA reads TGTGCCAGCAGGACGGAGAGCAATCAGCCCCAGCATTTT.

CDR3 protein: CASSEGLQGARSGYTF. The CDR3 DNA is TGCGCCAGCAGCGAAGGCCTCCAGGGGGCCCGGTCTGGCTACACCTTC. The chain is built from TRBV4-3 and TRBJ1-2, with 8 bases identical to TRBD1. The CDR3 length is 16 residues. V trimming: 5 bases; J trimming: 7 bases; junction bases outside the gene matches: 15. The germline gives CDR1 LGHNA, CDR2 YSLEER.

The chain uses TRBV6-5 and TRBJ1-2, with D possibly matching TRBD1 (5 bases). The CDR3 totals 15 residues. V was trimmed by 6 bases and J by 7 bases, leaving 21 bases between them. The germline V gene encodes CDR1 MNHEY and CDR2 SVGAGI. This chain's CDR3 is CASRPGLRSRAGYTF. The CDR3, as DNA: TGTGCCAGCAGACCGGGACTCAGGTCGAGGGCTGGCTACACCTTC.

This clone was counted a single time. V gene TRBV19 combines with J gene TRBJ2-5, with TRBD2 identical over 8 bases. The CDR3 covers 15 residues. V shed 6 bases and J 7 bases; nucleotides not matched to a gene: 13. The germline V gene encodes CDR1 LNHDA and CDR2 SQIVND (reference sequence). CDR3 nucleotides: TGTGCCAGTAGCCCGAGCGTGGCGGGAGGTCGGACCCAGTACTTC. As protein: CASSPSVAGGRTQYF.

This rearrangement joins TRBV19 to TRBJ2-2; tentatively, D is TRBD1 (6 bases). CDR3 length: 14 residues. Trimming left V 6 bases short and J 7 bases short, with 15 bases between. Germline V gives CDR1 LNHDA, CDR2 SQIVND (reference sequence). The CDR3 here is CASSPRGGGGELFF. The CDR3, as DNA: TGTGCCAGTAGCCCGCGAGGGGGTGGCGGGGAGCTGTTTTTT.

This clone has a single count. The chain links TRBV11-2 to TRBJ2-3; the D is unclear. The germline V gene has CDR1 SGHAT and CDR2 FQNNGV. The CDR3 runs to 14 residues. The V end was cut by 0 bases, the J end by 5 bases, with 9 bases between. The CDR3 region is CASSLDWSLDTQYF. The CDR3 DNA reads TGTGCCAGCAGCTTAGATTGGAGTTTAGATACGCAGTATTTT.

The CDR3 loop is CASSVTRSTNEKLFF. CDR3 nucleotide sequence: TGTGCCAGCAGCGTCACCAGGTCAACTAATGAAAAACTGTTTTTT. The V and J genes are TRBV7-2 and TRBJ1-4, with D uncertain. Germline CDR1 and CDR2: SGHTA and FQGNSA. The CDR3 spans 15 residues. Trimming removed 5 bases at V and 0 bases at J, with 10 bases between.

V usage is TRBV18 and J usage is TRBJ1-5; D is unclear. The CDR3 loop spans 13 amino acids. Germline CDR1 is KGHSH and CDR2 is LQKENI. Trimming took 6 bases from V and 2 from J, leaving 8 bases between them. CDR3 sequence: CASSSEGNQPQHF. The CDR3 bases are TGTGCCAGCTCGTCGGAGGGCAATCAGCCCCAGCATTTT.

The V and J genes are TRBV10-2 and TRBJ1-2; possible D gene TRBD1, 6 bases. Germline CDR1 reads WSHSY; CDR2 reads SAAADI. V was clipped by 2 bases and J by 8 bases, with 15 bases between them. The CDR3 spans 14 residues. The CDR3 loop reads CASSEGRGTIGYTF. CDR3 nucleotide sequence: TGCGCCAGCAGTGAGGGCAGGGGAACTATCGGCTACACCTTC.

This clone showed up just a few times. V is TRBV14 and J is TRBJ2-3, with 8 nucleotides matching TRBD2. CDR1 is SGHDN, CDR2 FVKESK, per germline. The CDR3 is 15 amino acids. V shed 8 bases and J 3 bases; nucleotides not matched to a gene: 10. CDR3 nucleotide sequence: TGTGCCAGCCAGCGAAGAGCGGGAGTGACAGATACGCAGTATTTT. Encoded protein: CASQRRAGVTDTQYF.

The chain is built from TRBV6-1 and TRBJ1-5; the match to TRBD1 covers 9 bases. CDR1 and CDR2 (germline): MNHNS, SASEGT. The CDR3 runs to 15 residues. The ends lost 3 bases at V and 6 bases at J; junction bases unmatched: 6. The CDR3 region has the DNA TGTGCCAGCAGTGAGAACAGGGGGCTGGGTCAGCCCCAGCATTTT. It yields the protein CASSENRGLGQPQHF.

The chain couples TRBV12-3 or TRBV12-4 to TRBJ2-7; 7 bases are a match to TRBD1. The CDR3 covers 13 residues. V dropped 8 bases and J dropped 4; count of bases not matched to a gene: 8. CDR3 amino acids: CASGNDRDYEQYF. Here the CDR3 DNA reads TGTGCCAGCGGGAATGACAGGGATTACGAGCAGTACTTC.

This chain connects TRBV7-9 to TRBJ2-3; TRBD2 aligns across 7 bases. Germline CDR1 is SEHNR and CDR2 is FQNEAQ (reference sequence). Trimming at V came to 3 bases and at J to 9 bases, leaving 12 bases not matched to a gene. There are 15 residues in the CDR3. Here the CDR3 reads CASSFRAGRVATQYF. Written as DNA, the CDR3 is TGTGCCAGCAGCTTTAGAGCGGGGAGAGTCGCGACGCAGTATTTT.

The CDR3 is CASSLVSGSGGIGADTQYF. CDR3 DNA: TGTGCCAGCAGCTTAGTCTCTGGGTCTGGCGGGATCGGCGCAGATACGCAGTATTTT. This chain uses TRBV7-2 with TRBJ2-3; a possible D gene is TRBD2 (6 bases). Trimming pared 1 base from V and 4 bases from J, leaving 24 bases between. CDR3 length equals 19 residues. Germline V gives CDR1 SGHTA, CDR2 FQGNSA.

For the CDR3, the DNA is TGTGCCAGCTCACCACCTACGGCGAACTATGGCTACACCTTC. Translated: CASSPPTANYGYTF. The V and J genes are TRBV18 and TRBJ1-2; D remains unclear. The CDR3 covers 14 residues. Trimming pared 0 bases from V and 2 bases from J, leaving 7 bases between. Germline V gene lookup returns CDR1 KGHSH and CDR2 LQKENI.

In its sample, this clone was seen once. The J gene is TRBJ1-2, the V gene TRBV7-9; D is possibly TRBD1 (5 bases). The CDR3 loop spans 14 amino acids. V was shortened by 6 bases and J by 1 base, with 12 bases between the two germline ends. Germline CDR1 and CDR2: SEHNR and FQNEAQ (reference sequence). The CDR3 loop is CASSPGTNNYGYTF. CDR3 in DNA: TGTGCCAGCAGTCCCGGGACGAATAACTATGGCTACACCTTC.

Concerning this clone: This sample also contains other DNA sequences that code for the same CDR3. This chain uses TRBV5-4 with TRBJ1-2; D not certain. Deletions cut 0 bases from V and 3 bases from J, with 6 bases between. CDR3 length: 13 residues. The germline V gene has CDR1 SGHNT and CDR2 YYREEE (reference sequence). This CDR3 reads CASSLGGDYGYTF. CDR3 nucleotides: TGTGCCAGCAGCTTGGGGGGTGACTATGGCTACACCTTC.

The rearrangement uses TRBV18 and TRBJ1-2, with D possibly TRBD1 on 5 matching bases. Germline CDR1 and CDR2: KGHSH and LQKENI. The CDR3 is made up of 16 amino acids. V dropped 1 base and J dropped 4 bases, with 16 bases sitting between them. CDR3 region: CASSPLQSGQTYGYTF. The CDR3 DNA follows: TGTGCCAGCTCACCACTCCAATCGGGGCAGACCTATGGCTACACCTTC.

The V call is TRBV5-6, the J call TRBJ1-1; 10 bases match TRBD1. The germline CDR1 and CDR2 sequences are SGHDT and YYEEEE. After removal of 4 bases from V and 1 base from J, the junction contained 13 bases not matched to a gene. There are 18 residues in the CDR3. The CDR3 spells CASSPLYSRDRGNTEAFF. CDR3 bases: TGTGCCAGCAGCCCTCTCTATTCCCGGGACAGGGGGAACACTGAAGCTTTCTTT.

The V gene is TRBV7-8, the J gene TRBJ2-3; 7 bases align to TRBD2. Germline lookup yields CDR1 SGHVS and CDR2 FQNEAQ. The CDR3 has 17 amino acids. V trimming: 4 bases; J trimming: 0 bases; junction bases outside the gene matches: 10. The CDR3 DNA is TGTGCCAGCAGCTCCCGGCTTAGCGGGTGGAGCACAGATACGCAGTATTTT. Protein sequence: CASSSRLSGWSTDTQYF.

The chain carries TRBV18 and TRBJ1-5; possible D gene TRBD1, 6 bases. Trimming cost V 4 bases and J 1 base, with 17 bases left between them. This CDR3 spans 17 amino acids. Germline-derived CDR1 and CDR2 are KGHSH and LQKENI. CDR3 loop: CASSREPGAGSNQPQHF. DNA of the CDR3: TGTGCCAGCTCACGGGAGCCAGGGGCGGGCAGCAATCAGCCCCAGCATTTT.

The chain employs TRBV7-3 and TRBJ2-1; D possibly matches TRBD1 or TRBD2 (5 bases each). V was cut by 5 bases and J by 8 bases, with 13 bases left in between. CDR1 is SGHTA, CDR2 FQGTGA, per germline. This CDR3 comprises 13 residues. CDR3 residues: CASSPTRGDEQFF. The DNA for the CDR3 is TGTGCCAGCAGCCCAACTAGAGGGGATGAGCAGTTCTTC.

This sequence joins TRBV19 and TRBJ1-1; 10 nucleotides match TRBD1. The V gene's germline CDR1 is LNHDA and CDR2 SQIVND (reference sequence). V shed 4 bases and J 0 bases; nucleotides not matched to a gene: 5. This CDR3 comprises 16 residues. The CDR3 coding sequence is TGTGCCAGTAGTACTAGTGGGACAGGGGTGAACACTGAAGCTTTCTTT. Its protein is CASSTSGTGVNTEAFF. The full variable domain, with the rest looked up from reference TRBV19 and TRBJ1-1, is DGGITQSPKYLFRKEGQNVTLSCEQNLNHDAMYWYRQDPGQGLRLIYYSQIVNDFQKGDIAEGYSVSREKKESFPLTVTSAQKNPTAFYLCASSTSGTGVNTEAFFGQGTRLTVV.

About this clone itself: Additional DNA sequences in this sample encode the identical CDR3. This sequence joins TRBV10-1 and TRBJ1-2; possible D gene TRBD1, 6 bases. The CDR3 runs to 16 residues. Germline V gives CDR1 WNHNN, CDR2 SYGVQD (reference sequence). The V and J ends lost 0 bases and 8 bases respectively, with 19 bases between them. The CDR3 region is CASSESTVGGAGGYTF. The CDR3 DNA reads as TGCGCCAGCAGTGAGTCGACAGTCGGGGGGGCGGGGGGCTACACCTTC.

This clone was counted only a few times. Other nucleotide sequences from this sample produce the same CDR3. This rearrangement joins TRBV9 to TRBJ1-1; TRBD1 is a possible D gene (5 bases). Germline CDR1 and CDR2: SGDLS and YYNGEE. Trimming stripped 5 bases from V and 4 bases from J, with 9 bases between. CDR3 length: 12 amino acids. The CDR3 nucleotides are TGTGCCAGCAGTTCAGGGAGCACTGAAGCTTTCTTT. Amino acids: CASSSGSTEAFF.

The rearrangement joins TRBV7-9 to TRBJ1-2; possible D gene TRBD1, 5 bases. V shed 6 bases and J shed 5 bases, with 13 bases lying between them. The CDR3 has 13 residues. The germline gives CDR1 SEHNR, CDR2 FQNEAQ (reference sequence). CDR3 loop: CASSRGTEYGYTF. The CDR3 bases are TGTGCCAGCAGTCGAGGGACTGAATATGGCTACACCTTC.